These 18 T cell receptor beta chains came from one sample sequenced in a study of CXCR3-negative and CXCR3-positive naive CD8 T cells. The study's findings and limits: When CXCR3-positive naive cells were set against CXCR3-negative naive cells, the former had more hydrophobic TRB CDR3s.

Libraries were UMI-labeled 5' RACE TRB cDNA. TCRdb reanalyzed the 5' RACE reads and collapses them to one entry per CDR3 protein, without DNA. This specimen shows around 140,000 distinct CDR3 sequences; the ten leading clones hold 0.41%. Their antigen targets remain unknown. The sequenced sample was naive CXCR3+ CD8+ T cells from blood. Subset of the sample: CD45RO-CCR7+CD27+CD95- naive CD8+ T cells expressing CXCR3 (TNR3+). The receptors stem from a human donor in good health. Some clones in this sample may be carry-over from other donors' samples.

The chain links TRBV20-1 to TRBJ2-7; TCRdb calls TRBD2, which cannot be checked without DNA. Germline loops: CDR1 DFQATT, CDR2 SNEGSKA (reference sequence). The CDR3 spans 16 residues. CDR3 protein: CSARDHPSSGKDEQYF.

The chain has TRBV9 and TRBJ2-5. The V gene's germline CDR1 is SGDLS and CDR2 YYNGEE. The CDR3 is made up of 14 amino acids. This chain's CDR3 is CASSVEAEVETQYF.

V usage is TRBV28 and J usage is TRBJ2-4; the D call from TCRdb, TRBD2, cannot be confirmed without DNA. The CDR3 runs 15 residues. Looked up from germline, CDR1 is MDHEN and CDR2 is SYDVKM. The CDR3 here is CASSLLSGTKDIQYF.

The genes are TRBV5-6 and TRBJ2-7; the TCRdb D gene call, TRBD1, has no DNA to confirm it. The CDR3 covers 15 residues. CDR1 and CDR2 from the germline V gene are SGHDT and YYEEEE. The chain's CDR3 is CASSPRGQGVYEQYF.

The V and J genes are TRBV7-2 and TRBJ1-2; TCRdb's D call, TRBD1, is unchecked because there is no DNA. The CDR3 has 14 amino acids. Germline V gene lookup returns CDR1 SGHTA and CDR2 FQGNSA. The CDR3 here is CASSLDPGDNGYTF.

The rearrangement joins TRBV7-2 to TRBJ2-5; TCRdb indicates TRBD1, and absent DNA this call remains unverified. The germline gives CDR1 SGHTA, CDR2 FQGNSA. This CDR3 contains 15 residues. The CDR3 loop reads CASSHHRQRQETQYF.

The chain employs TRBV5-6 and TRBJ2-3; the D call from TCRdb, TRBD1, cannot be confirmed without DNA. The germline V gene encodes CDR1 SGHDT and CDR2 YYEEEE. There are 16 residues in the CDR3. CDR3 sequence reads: CASSLPGQEITDTQYF.

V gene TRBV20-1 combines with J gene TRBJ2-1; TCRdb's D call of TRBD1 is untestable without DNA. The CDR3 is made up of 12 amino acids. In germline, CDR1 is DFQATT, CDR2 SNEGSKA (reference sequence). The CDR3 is CSARVGAGEQFF.

The CDR3 loop is CASSGGLAATYEQYF. J is TRBJ2-7 and V is TRBV3-1; TCRdb outputs TRBD2, but without DNA this stays unchecked. Germline CDR1 and CDR2: LGHDT and YNNKEL (reference sequence). This CDR3 has 15 residues.

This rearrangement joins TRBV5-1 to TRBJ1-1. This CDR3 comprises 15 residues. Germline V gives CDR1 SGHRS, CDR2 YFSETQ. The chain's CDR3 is CASSLDWDMNTEAFF.

CDR3 residues: CASRGSRTSGREMGETQYF. The rearrangement joins TRBV11-2 to TRBJ2-5; checking the TCRdb D call of TRBD2 is not possible without DNA. Germline assignment: CDR1 SGHAT and CDR2 FQNNGV. The CDR3 runs to 19 residues.

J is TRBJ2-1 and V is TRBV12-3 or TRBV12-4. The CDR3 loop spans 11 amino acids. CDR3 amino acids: CASSLSDEQFF.

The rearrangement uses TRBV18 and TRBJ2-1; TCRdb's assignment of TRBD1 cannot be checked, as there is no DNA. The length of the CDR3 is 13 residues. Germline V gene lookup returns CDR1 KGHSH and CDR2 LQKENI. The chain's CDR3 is CASSHPDRNEQFF.

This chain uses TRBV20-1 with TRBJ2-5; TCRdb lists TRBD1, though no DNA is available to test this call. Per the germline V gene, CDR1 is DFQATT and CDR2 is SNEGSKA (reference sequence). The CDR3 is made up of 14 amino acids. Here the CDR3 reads CSASLSGGKETQYF.

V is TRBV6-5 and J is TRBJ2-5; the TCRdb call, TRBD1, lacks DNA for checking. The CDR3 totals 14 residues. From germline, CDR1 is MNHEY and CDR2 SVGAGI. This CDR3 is CASSYNGGQETQYF.

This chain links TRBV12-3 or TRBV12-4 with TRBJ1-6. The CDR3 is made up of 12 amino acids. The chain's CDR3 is CASSIGNSPLHF.

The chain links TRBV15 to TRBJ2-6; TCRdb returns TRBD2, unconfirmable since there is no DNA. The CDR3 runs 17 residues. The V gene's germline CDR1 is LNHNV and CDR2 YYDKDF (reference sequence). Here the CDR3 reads CATSRERALSGANVLTF. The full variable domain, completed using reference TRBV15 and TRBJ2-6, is DAMVIQNPRYQVTQFGKPVTLSCSQTLNHNVMYWYQQKSSQAPKLLFHYYDKDFNNEADTPDNFQSRRPNTSFCFLDIRSPGLGDTAMYLCATSRERALSGANVLTFGAGSRLTVL.

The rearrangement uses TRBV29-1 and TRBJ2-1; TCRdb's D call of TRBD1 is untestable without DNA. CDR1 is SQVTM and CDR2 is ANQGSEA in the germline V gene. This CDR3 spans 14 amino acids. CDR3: CSGSPRGDYNEQFF.